This TCR beta chain was documented in a study of T cell responses to AZD1222 COVID-19 vaccine. Comments on this clone: Its target is not known.

The germline V gene has CDR1 LNHDA and CDR2 SQIVND (reference sequence). CDR3 length: 16 amino acids. The J segment lost 3 bases and the V segment lost 5 bases, leaving 9 bases of the junction unmatched. Findings and limits, study-wide: Within unmutated variant regions lay the reported targets of nearly half of spike-specific TCRs. None of the repertoires were sampled until the peak T cell response had passed. Only 5 or 6 AZD1222 recipients were seropositive at baseline. In a largely white British group with more females than males, clonal diversity was possibly underestimated.

The method was immunoSEQ multiplex PCR; TCRdb's version includes in-frame clones alone and lacks a portion of them. The repertoire includes approximately 76,000 clones, nearly 85% of them detected once, and 2.5% to 3% sits in the top ten. This TCR derives from an adult in good health. The chain has TRBV19 and TRBJ1-2; 10 bases fit TRBD1. The material sequenced was peripheral blood, taken on day 0 of AZD1222 vaccination. The CDR3 sequence: CASSPQGQGSYYGYTF. The CDR3 DNA sequence: TGTGCCAGTAGTCCCCAGGGACAGGGGAGTTACTATGGCTACACCTTC.